This T cell receptor (beta chain) was identified in a study of T cells in Graves' hyperthyroidism and ophthalmopathy (dated 2019 in TCRdb). For the wider study: Peripheral blood samples were taken at the time of initial diagnosis, prior to any treatment. A discovery cohort of about a hundred patients, roughly 45 with Graves' ophthalmopathy and roughly 59 with stable Graves' hyperthyroidism, was used to find distinguishing TCR V-J signatures. After blood sampling, hyperthyroidism patients were treated with methimazole at a starting dose of 30 mg daily, and ophthalmopathy patients were treated with high-dose intravenous methylprednisolone. In addition, the study compared T-cell repertoires in thyroid tissue and in blood from six Graves' hyperthyroidism patients. The paper describes TCR Vbeta CDR3 sequencing of 120 to 150 peripheral blood samples, made up of 43 ophthalmopathy patients, more than 70 hyperthyroidism patients and about 17 progressor patients. For training and testing, the roughly 97 patients in the discovery cohort were randomly divided in a 7:3 ratio. Prospective prediction of ophthalmopathy was tested in an independent validation cohort consisting of 18 hyperthyroidism patients and around 16 patients who later progressed to ophthalmopathy.

There are 19 amino acids in the CDR3, from cysteine to phenylalanine inclusive. Solely the CDR3 DNA is kept, with 57 bases framed from the first base. Taken from the germline V gene, the CDR1 and CDR2 loops are SGHTA and FQGNSA. V is pruned by 5 bases and J by 4 bases, leaving 11 bases of the junction without a gene match. Concerning this clonotype: There is no known antigen for this receptor. No base quality information exists; no much larger clone differs at one position.

What the study reported, not specific to this receptor: In validation, progression to ophthalmopathy was predicted by the model with 70.59% sensitivity and 72% to 80% specificity, a median of roughly six months before onset. Most expanded thyroid clonotypes (frequency above 0.001) were also detected in blood, a finding suggesting that blood repertoires may reflect thyroid immune responses. Sample size was not statistically predetermined, and investigators were not blinded to group allocation. Ophthalmopathy was separated from stable hyperthyroidism by a 13 V-J signature model, with approximately 86% sensitivity and roughly 84% specificity obtained in cross-validation and 80%/75% obtained in testing.

Graves' hyperthyroidism was defined as stable when no progression to ophthalmopathy occurred over 18 months of follow-up. Hyperthyroidism patients were newly diagnosed, had a disease duration of under 2 months, and were aged 18 to 65 years. The study excluded patients with uncontrolled infections, other autoimmune diseases, pregnancy or lactation. Diagnoses were established on the basis of clinical symptoms, serum thyroxine and TRAb, thyroid ultrasound, and orbital computed tomography. PBMCs were isolated from 8 to 10 ml of fresh peripheral blood by Ficoll-Paque density gradient centrifugation. Total RNA was extracted using Trizol reagent, and RNA quality was assessed on an Agilent 2100 Bioanalyzer. TCR beta CDR3 regions were amplified from RNA transcripts. The TCR CDR3 was subjected to a first round of RT-PCR using the HTBI primer set and the Qiagen OneStep RT-PCR kit. Libraries were constructed in a second round of multiplex PCR, after which size selection and purification were carried out. The libraries were sequenced on an Illumina HiSeq2000 using paired-end 100 bp reads. From the authors' description of their analysis: SOAPnuke was used to process the raw data, removing reads that contained adapters or uncalled bases, had a mean Phred below 15, or lacked an exact match to the constant primer or identifier. COPE v1.2.5 was used to merge high-quality paired reads, and clonotypes were defined as unique nucleotide sequences. MiTCR v1.1 was used to align the clonotypes against IMGT TRBV, TRBD and TRBJ reference segments. Analysis was restricted to V-J combinations with a frequency above 0.0001, which covered roughly 99% of repertoires. A TCS score was defined as the ratio of F50 (clonal expansion) to E x V (chaos), with BLOSUM62-based TCRdist applied between CDR3 peptides within each V-J. Welch's t-statistics and random forest reduced 500 to 650 V-J features to 13, which were used in a naive Bayes classifier (R e1071). The public sequencing data were trimmed at Q25 with fastp and processed into clonotypes with MiXCR by TCRdb, which kept only in-frame beta chains. When rows share a CDR3 protein, they turn into one entry using the most common DNA and genes. It is TCRdb's table, rather than the study itself, that gives the V and J calls and clone size. The sample table contains approximately 740,000 distinct CDR3 sequences; only one count was recorded for about 15% of them. In total, the top ten clones hold roughly a tenth of the sample.

This sequence was found in a woman aged 18 to 35 with Graves' hyperthyroidism. Sequencing was carried out using blood. The chain was built from TRBV7-2 and TRBJ2-2, with 15 bases aligning to TRBD2. The nucleotide sequence is given as TGTGCCAGCAGCCCCCGACCGGGACTAGCGGGAGGTAGCACCGGGGAGCTGTTTTTT. Translated, it gives CASSPRPGLAGGSTGELFF.